This T cell receptor beta chain was sequenced in a study of graft-versus-host responses after intestinal transplantation. Assay: immunoSEQ multiplex PCR; the TCRdb copy retains only in-frame clones and omits some. The sample contains 85,000 to 100,000 clones, roughly 92% of which appear only once. A note on this clone: What it binds is unknown.

This sample comprised unstimulated CD8+ T cells sorted from spleen or lymph node cells, obtained before transplant. The origin of this receptor is a human donor who was the organ donor for an intestinal transplant.

DNA of the CDR3: TGTGCCAGCAGTTTAATGCATCTTAACCTAAACTATGGCTACACCTTC. Its translation is CASSLMHLNLNYGYTF. The rearrangement joins TRBV28 to TRBJ1-2; D call uncertain. The CDR3 length is 16 residues. Germline lookup yields CDR1 MDHEN and CDR2 SYDVKM. V was shortened by 2 bases and J by 2 bases, with 15 bases between the two germline ends.